The table lists the clone carrying this T cell receptor beta chain with a count of one. The repertoire was sequenced with immunoSEQ multiplex PCR; TCRdb's copy has only in-frame clones and lacks some. The table lists about 180,000 clones, 85% of them singletons. This record belongs to a study of cytomegalovirus exposure and HLA in healthy donors. The CDR3 extends over 15 amino acids. CDR1 and CDR2 (germline): SGHRS, YFSETQ. V lost 5 bases, J lost 6 bases, and 7 bases stayed unmatched. The receptor was derived from a man younger than 30 in good health and CMV-seropositive. Material for sequencing was PBMCs. The chain recombines TRBV5-1 with TRBJ2-3; 12 positions agree with TRBD1. CDR3 amino acids: CASRRGQGAVDTQYF. The CDR3 DNA is TGCGCCAGCAGAAGGGGACAGGGGGCGGTGGATACGCAGTATTTT.